This is a list of T cell receptor beta chains from one sample in a study of blood T cell repertoires in COVID-19. Profiling relied on immunoSEQ multiplex PCR, and the TCRdb table lists in-frame clones only, not all of them. The repertoire holds over 60,000 clones, with approximately 77% as singletons. What was sequenced was peripheral blood. These receptors were obtained from a human donor in a cohort sampled during active COVID-19. Each CDR3 is given with its conserved first and last residue. The order of the fields is V gene, CDR3 length, CDR3 protein.

>TRBV6-1|14
CASSEGGINQPQHF
>TRBV4-1|15
CASSPGTGTTDTQYF
>TRBV10-3|18
CAISESIISGGTTDTQYF
>TRBV12-3/TRBV12-4|13
CASSLSVNNIQYF
>TRBV18|15
CASSPRGALTDTQYF
>TRBV3-1/TRBV3-2|17
CASSQVSLVDRQETQYF
>TRBV9|15
CASSVRGATNEKLFF
>TRBV20-1|11
CSAAQGRGYTF
>TRBV7-9|15
CASSDSGASVTEAFF
>TRBV6-5|15
CASSYEGRGHYEQYF
>TRBV28|16
CASSLYGGSSYNEQFF
>TRBV5-8|15
CASTRQTGAGYEQYF
>TRBV18|15
CASSPPQGLNTEAFF
>TRBV7-6|16
CASSPSQGVGAGGYTF
>TRBV10-3|14
CAIRAVGTNSPLHF
>TRBV10-1|15
CASSESKTGVGGYTF
>TRBV30|13
CAWSGTGGTEAFF
>TRBV6-6|15
CASTSMGGSGNTIYF
>TRBV25-1|12
CAIKDRYNEQFF
>TRBV7-2|11
CASSFADTQYF
>TRBV2|14
CASSELGLGTEAFF
>TRBV3-1/TRBV3-2|14
CASSRTGARGTIYF
>TRBV7-9|16
CATRPPTGSNGNTIYF
>TRBV5-1|13
CASRVTGGLEAFF
>TRBV11-2|16
CASSLVASGSFHEQYF
>TRBV6-6|14
CASTPTQGTDTQYF
>TRBV7-2|14
CASSLPGGPYEQYF
>TRBV28|18
CASSFTRGQGGGNQPQHF
>TRBV5-4|13
CASSSRGRDTQYF
>TRBV19|15
CASSRGSATTYEQYF
>TRBV7-3|12
CASSLYRDEQFF
>TRBV27|15
CASSLGTGGYYGYTF
>TRBV3-1/TRBV3-2|13
CASSQLSGGEQYF
>TRBV15|15
CATSRDQGRIYGYTF
>TRBV18|15
CASSPSSTSGNTIYF
>TRBV7-2|16
CASSPWTSGRIGTQYF
>TRBV7-9|14
CASSSKGQSYEQYF
>TRBV2|17
CASSERGIGAPTDTQYF
>TRBV16|13
CASSQESNYGYTF
>TRBV4-3|13
CASSPRQSYEQYF
>TRBV5-1|16
CASSLRAGGRDGELFF
>TRBV19|15
CASSSSGGDTDTQYF
>TRBV28|16
CASTAAGGFLGDTQYF
>TRBV28|15
CASSFELAGVEELFF
>TRBV7-2|15
CASSQGQDSNQPQHF
>TRBV18|16
CASSPVDREVGTEAFF